The 14 T cell receptor beta chains below come from one sample, sequenced in a study of T cell changes during pregnancy in multiple sclerosis. Sequenced by immunoSEQ multiplex PCR; TCRdb stores in-frame clones only, minus some. This sample yields 60,000 to 70,000 clones, of which around nine tenths are seen a single time; approximately 1.5% belongs to the top ten. The sample in question was peripheral blood, obtained in the third trimester of pregnancy. The receptors derive from a female donor in good health, enrolled as a control in a pregnancy study.

The chain uses TRBV6-1 and TRBJ2-5; TRBD1 aligns across 11 bases. This CDR3 comprises 17 residues. Looked up from germline, CDR1 is MNHNS and CDR2 is SASEGT. V shed 0 bases, J shed 2 bases, and the junction held 5 bases outside the gene matches. The CDR3: CASSEAGGQGGQETQYF. CDR3 DNA: TGTGCCAGCAGTGAAGCCGGGGGACAGGGGGGACAAGAGACCCAGTACTTC.

The chain couples TRBV5-4 to TRBJ1-2; D gene unclear. Trimming pared 0 bases from V and 2 bases from J, leaving 5 bases between. Per germline, CDR1 SGHNT and CDR2 YYREEE (reference sequence). CDR3 length: 13 amino acids. The CDR3 spells CASSLARNYGYTF. The DNA of the CDR3 is TGTGCCAGCAGCTTGGCCAGGAACTATGGCTACACCTTC.

This sequence joins TRBV5-1 and TRBJ2-7, with D perhaps matching TRBD2 (6 bases). Germline V gene sequence: CDR1 SGHRS, CDR2 YFSETQ. The V end lost 0 bases, the J end lost 2 bases, and 9 bases lay between the germline ends. CDR3 size: 14 residues. DNA for the CDR3: TGCGCCAGCAGCTTGGGAGCGGGTCCCTACGAGCAGTACTTC. Protein product: CASSLGAGPYEQYF.

As to this clone: Mismatch with germline at one junction end may stem from a read error. The V call is TRBV7-7, the J call TRBJ2-7, with 9 positions matching TRBD1. Germline assignment: CDR1 SSHAT and CDR2 FNYEAQ (reference sequence). The CDR3 extends over 14 amino acids. This CDR3 reads CASSPGTGIHEQYF. CDR3 nucleotides: TGTGCTAGCAGCCCCGGGACAGGGATTCACGAGCAGTACTTC.

CDR3 protein: CASSQNRGRQETQYF. CDR3 sequence (DNA): TGCGCCAGCAGCCAGAACAGGGGGCGTCAAGAGACCCAGTACTTC. This sequence joins TRBV4-3 and TRBJ2-5; the match to TRBD1 covers 9 bases. Germline-derived CDR1 and CDR2 are LGHNA and YSLEER. This CDR3 spans 15 amino acids. V shed 3 bases, J shed 2 bases, and the junction held 4 bases outside the gene matches.

The rearrangement links TRBV27 to TRBJ2-1; TRBD2 matches 12 bases. V dropped 4 bases and J dropped 4; count of bases not matched to a gene: 5. CDR3 length equals 16 residues. CDR1 and CDR2 from the germline V gene are MNHEY and SMNVEV (reference sequence). The CDR3 loop is CASSSMTSGGYNEQFF. DNA for the CDR3: TGTGCCAGCAGTTCAATGACTAGCGGGGGATACAATGAGCAGTTCTTC.

The chain combines TRBV5-4 with TRBJ2-5; 9 bases align to TRBD2. Per germline, CDR1 SGHNT and CDR2 YYREEE (reference sequence). Trimming at V came to 4 bases and at J to 5 bases, leaving 12 bases not matched to a gene. This CDR3 contains 16 residues. CDR3 sequence: CASSRPRGGAWETQYF. CDR3 nucleotide sequence: TGTGCCAGCAGCCGTCCCCGCGGGGGGGCTTGGGAGACCCAGTACTTC. Full variable domain (outside the CDR3, taken from reference TRBV5-4 and TRBJ2-5): ETGVTQSPTHLIKTRGQQVTLRCSSQSGHNTVSWYQQALGQGPQFIFQYYREEENGRGNFPPRFSGLQFPNYSSELNVNALELDDSALYLCASSRPRGGAWETQYFGPGTRLLVL.

The J gene is TRBJ2-3, the V gene TRBV2; 7 bases line up with TRBD1. V lost 6 bases and J lost 1; bases outside the gene matches: 7. Germline-derived CDR1 and CDR2 are SNHLY and FYNNEI. This CDR3 is built from 15 residues. For the CDR3, the DNA is TGTGCCAGCAGGCAACAGGGGCATGGCACAGATACGCAGTATTTT. Translation gives CASRQQGHGTDTQYF. The full variable domain, in which reference TRBV2 and TRBJ2-3 provide the parts outside the CDR3, is EPEVTQTPSHQVTQMGQEVILRCVPISNHLYFYWYRQILGQKVEFLVSFYNNEISEKSEIFDDQFSVERPDGSNFTLKIRSTKLEDSAMYFCASRQQGHGTDTQYFGPGTRLTVL.

V is TRBV6-1 and J is TRBJ2-7; 7 bases fit TRBD1. After removal of 3 bases from V and 1 base from J, the junction contained 6 bases not matched to a gene. Germline V CDR1 and CDR2: MNHNS, SASEGT. This CDR3 is 15 amino acids long. The CDR3 loop reads CASSDGTAISYEQYF. CDR3 nucleotide sequence: TGTGCCAGCAGTGACGGGACAGCTATATCCTACGAGCAGTACTTC.

This clone has more than one count but fewer than ten. The chain recombines TRBV28 with TRBJ1-1, with D unresolved. The CDR3 is 12 amino acids. Germline CDR1 MDHEN, CDR2 SYDVKM. The V and J ends lost 4 bases and 3 bases respectively, with 6 bases between them. CDR3 bases: TGTGCCAGCAGTTCGTCAGACACTGAAGCTTTCTTT. Its translation: CASSSSDTEAFF. The entire variable domain, with the rest obtained from reference TRBV28 and TRBJ1-1, is as follows: DVKVTQSSRYLVKRTGEKVFLECVQDMDHENMFWYRQDPGLGLRLIYFSYDVKMKEKGDIPEGYSVSREKKERFSLILESASTNQTSMYLCASSSSDTEAFFGQGTRLTVV.

This clone appeared once. The V call is TRBV15, the J call TRBJ1-2; D call uncertain. Between the trimmed V and J ends, which lost 6 bases and 5 bases, there was a span of 13 bases. CDR1 LNHNV and CDR2 YYDKDF come from the germline V gene (reference sequence). CDR3 length: 13 residues. The CDR3 protein is CATSQAYTYGYTF. CDR3 nucleotides: TGTGCCACCAGTCAGGCTTACACTTATGGCTACACCTTC.

This sequence joins TRBV28 and TRBJ2-5, with TRBD2 matching over 7 bases. The junction had 10 bases not matched to a gene; V was cut back by 8 bases and J by 1 base. The CDR3 loop spans 15 amino acids. Germline V gene sequence: CDR1 MDHEN, CDR2 SYDVKM. In DNA, the CDR3 is TGTGCCAGCTTGGGGAGCGGGGCGTCCCAAGAGACCCAGTACTTC. Translated: CASLGSGASQETQYF. The variable domain in full, with the rest retrieved from reference TRBV28 and TRBJ2-5, is DVKVTQSSRYLVKRTGEKVFLECVQDMDHENMFWYRQDPGLGLRLIYFSYDVKMKEKGDIPEGYSVSREKKERFSLILESASTNQTSMYLCASLGSGASQETQYFGPGTRLLVL.

The chain recombines TRBV6-5 with TRBJ1-1; 8 bases line up with TRBD1. Germline V gene lookup returns CDR1 MNHEY and CDR2 SVGAGI. The V and J ends lost 6 bases and 4 bases, in that order; junction bases with no gene match: 10. The CDR3 runs to 15 residues. CDR3 loop: CASRPPDRGITEAFF. The CDR3 DNA sequence: TGTGCCAGCAGACCGCCCGACAGGGGAATCACTGAAGCTTTCTTT.

This chain uses TRBV5-1 with TRBJ1-3; no reliable D call. Per germline, CDR1 SGHRS and CDR2 YFSETQ. Trimming removed 1 base from V and 1 base from J, with 15 bases in between. CDR3 length: 17 residues. CDR3 nucleotide sequence: TGCGCCAGCAGCTTGAATCGTCTAGAAGGATCTGGAAACACCATATATTTT. It codes for CASSLNRLEGSGNTIYF. The complete variable domain, with remaining parts taken from reference TRBV5-1 and TRBJ1-3, reads KAGVTQTPRYLIKTRGQQVTLSCSPISGHRSVSWYQQTPGQGLQFLFEYFSETQRNKGNFPGRFSGRQFSNSRSEMNVSTLELGDSALYLCASSLNRLEGSGNTIYFGEGSWLTVV.